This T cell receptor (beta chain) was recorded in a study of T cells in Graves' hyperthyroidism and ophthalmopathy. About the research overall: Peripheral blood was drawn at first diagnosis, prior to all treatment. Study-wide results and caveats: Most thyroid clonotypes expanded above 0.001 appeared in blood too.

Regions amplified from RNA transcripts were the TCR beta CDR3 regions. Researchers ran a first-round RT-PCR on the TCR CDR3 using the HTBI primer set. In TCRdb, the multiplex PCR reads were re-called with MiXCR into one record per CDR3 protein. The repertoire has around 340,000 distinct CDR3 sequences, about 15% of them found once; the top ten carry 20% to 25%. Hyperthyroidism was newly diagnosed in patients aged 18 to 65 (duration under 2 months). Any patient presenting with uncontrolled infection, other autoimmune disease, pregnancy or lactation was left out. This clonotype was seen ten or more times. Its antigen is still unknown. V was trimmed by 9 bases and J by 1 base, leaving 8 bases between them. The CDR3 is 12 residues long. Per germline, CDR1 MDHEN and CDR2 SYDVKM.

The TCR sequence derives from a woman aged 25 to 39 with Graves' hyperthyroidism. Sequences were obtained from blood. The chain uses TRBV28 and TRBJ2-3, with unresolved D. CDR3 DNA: TGTGCCAGTCGCCGCGGCACAGATACGCAGTATTTT. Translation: CASRRGTDTQYF.